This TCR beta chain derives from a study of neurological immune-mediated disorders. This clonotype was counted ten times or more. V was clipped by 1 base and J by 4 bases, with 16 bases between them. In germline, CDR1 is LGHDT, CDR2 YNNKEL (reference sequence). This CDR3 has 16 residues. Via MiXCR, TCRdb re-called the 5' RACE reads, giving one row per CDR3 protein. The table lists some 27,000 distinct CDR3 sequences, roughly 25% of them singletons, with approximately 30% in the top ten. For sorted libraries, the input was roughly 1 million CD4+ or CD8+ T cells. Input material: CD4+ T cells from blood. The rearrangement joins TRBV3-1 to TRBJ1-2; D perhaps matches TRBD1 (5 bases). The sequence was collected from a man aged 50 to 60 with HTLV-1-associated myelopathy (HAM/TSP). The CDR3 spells CASSQGRVEGIYGYTF. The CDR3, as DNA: TGTGCCAGCAGCCAAGGAAGGGTTGAGGGGATCTATGGCTACACCTTC.